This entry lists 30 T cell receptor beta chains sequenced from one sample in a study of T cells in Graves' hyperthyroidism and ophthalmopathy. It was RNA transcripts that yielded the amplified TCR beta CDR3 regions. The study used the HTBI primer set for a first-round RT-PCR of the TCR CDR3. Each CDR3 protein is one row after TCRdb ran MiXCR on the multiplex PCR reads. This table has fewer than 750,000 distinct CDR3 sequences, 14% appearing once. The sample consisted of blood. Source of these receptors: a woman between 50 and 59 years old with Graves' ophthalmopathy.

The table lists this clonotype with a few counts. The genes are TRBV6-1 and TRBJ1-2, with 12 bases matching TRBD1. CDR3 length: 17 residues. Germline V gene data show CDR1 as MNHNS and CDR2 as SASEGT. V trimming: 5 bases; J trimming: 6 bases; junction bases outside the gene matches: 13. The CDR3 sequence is CASSLRDRGRSVDGYTF. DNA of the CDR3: TGTGCCAGCAGTCTTCGGGACAGGGGGCGATCCGTTGATGGCTACACCTTC.

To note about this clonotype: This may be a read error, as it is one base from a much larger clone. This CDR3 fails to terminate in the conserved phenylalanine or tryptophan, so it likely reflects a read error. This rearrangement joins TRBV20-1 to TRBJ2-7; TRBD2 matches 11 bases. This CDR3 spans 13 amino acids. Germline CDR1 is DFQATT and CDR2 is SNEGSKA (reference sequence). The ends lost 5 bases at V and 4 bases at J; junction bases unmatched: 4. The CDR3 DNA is TGCAGTGCTGGGGGACTAGCGGTTTACGAGCAGTACCTC. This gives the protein CSAGGLAVYEQYL.

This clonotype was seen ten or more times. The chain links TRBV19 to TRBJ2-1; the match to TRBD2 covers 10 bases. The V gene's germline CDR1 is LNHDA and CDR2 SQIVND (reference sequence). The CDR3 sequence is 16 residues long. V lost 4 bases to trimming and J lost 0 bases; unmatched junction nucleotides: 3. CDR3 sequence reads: CASSRTSGGSYNEQFF. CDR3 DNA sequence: TGTGCCAGTAGTAGGACTAGCGGAGGCTCCTACAATGAGCAGTTCTTC.

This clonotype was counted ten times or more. DNA of the CDR3: TGTGCCAGCAGCTTAGGAGGGGGGGGCAGTGCGCAGTATTTT. It is translated as CASSLGGGGSAQYF. This rearrangement joins TRBV7-2 to TRBJ2-3; TRBD2 might be the D (7 bases). Germline assignment: CDR1 SGHTA and CDR2 FQGNSA. Trimming stripped 1 base from V and 10 bases from J, with 15 bases between. The CDR3 sequence is 14 residues long.

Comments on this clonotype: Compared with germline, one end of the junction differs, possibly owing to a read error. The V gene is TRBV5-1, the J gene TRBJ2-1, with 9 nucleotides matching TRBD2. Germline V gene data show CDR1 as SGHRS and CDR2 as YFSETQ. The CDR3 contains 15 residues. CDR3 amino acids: CASSYAGGSHNEQLF. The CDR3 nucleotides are TGCGCCAGCAGCTACGCGGGAGGGTCCCACAATGAGCAGCTCTTC.

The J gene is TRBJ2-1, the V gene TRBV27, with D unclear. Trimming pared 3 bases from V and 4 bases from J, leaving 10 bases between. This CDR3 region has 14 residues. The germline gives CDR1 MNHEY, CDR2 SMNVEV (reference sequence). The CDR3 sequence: CASSLSPMYNEQFF. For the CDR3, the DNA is TGTGCCAGCAGTTTGTCCCCAATGTACAATGAGCAGTTCTTC.

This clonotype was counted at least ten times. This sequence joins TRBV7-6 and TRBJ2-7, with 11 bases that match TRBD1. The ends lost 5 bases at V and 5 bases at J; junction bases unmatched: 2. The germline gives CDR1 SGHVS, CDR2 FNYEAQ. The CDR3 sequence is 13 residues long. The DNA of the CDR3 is TGTGCCAGCAGCCAGGACAGGGGGCACGAGCAGTACTTC. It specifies CASSQDRGHEQYF.

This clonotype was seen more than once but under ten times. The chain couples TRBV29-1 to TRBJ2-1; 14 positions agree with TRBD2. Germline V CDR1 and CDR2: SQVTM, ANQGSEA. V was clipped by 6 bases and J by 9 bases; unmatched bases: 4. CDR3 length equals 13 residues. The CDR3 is CSVKGLAGVEQFF. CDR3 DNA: TGCAGCGTGAAGGGACTAGCGGGAGTTGAGCAGTTCTTC.

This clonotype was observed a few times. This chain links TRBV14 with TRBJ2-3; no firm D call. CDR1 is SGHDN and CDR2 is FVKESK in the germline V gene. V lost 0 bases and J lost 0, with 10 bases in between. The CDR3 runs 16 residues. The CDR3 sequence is CASSQDDRASTDTQYF. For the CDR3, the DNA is TGTGCCAGCAGCCAAGATGACCGGGCTAGCACAGATACGCAGTATTTT.

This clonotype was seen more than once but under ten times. Written as DNA, the CDR3 is TGTGCCAGCACCAACGGCGGTCAGCCCCAGCATTTT. Its translation: CASTNGGQPQHF. This sequence joins TRBV6-2 or TRBV6-3 and TRBJ1-5; D gene ambiguous. The CDR3 runs 12 residues. Germline lookup yields CDR1 MNHEY and CDR2 SVGEGT. V was cut by 7 bases and J by 6 bases, with 10 bases left in between.

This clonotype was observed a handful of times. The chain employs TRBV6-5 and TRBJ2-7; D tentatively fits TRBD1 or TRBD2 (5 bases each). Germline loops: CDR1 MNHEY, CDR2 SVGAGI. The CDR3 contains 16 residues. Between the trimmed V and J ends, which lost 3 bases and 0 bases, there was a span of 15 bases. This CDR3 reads CASSYPRGMVSYEQYF. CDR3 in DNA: TGTGCCAGCAGTTATCCTCGGGGCATGGTCTCCTACGAGCAGTACTTC.

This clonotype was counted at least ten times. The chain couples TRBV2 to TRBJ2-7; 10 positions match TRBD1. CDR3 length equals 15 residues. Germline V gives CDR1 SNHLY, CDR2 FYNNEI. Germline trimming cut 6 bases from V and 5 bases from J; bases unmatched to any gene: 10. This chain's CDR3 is CASRIWGTGVNEQYF. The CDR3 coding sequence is TGTGCCAGCAGAATATGGGGGACAGGGGTTAACGAGCAGTACTTC.

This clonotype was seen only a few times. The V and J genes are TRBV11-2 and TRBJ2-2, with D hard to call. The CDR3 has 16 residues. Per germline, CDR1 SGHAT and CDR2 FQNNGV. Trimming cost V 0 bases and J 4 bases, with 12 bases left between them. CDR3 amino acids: CASSLDGVEFTGELFF. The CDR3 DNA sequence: TGTGCCAGCAGCTTAGACGGAGTGGAGTTCACCGGGGAGCTGTTTTTT. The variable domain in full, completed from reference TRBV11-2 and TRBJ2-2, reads EAGVAQSPRYKIIEKRQSVAFWCNPISGHATLYWYQQILGQGPKLLIQFQNNGVVDDSQLPKDRFSAERLKGVDSTLKIQPAKLEDSAVYLCASSLDGVEFTGELFFGEGSRLTVL.

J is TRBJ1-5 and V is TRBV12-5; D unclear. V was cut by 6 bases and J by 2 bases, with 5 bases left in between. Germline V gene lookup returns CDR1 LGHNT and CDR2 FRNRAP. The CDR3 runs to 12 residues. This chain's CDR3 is CASGSGNQPQHF. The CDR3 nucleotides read TGTGCTAGTGGGTCAGGCAATCAGCCCCAGCATTTT. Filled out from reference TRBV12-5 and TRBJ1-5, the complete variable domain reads DARVTQTPRHKVTEMGQEVTMRCQPILGHNTVFWYRQTMMQGLELLAYFRNRAPLDDSGMPKDRFSAEMPDATLATLKIQPSEPRDSAVYFCASGSGNQPQHFGDGTRLSIL.

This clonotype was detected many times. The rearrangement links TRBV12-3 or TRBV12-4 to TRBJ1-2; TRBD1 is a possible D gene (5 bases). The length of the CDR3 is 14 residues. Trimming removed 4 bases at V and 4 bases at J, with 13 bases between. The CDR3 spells CASSWQGMGYGYTF. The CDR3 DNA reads TGTGCCAGCAGTTGGCAGGGCATGGGCTATGGCTACACCTTC.

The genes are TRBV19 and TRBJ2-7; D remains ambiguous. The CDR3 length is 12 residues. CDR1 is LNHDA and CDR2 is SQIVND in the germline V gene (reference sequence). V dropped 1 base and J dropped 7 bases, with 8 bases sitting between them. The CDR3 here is CASSIGANEQYF. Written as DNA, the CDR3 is TGTGCCAGTAGTATAGGGGCGAATGAGCAGTACTTC. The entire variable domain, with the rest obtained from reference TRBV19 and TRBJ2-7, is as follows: DGGITQSPKYLFRKEGQNVTLSCEQNLNHDAMYWYRQDPGQGLRLIYYSQIVNDFQKGDIAEGYSVSREKKESFPLTVTSAQKNPTAFYLCASSIGANEQYFGPGTRLTVT.

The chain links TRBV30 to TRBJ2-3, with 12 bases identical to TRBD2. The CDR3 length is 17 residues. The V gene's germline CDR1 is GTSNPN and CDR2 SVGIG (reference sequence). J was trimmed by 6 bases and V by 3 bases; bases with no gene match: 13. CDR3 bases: TGTGCCTGGAGGGCAAGGGGACTAGCGGGCTCGGAGGATACGCAGTATTTT. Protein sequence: CAWRARGLAGSEDTQYF.

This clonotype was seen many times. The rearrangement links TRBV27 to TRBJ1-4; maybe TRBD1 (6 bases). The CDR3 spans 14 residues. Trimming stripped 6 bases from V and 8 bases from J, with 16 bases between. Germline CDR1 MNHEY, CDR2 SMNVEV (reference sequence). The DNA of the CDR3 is TGTGCCAGCAGGCGATCAGGGGTGGGGGAAAAACTGTTTTTT. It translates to CASRRSGVGEKLFF.

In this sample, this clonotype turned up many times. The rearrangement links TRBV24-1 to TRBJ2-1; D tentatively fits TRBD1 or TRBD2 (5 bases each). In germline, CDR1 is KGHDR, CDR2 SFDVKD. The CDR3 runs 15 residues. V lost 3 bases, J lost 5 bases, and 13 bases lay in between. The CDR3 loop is CATSDGDGRHNEQFF. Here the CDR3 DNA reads TGTGCCACCAGTGATGGGGACGGGCGCCACAATGAGCAGTTCTTC.

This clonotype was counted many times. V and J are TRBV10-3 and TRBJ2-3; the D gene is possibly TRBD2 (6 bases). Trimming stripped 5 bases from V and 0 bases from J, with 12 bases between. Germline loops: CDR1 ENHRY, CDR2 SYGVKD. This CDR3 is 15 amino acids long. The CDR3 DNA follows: TGTGCCATCAGTTCGACGGGACTCAGCACAGATACGCAGTATTTT. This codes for CAISSTGLSTDTQYF.

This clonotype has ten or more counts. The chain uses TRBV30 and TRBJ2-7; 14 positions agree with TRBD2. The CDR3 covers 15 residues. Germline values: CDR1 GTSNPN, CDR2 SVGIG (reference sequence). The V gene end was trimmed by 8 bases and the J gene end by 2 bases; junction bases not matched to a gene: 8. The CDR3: CAPGTSGSKTYEQYF. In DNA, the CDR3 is TGTGCCCCCGGGACTAGCGGGAGCAAAACCTACGAGCAGTACTTC.

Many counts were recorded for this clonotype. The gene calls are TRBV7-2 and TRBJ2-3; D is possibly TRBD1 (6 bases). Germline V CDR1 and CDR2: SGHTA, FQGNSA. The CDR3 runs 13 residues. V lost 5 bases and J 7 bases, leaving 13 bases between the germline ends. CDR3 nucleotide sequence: TGTGCCAGCAGCCAGGGACAAATCAATACGCAGTATTTT. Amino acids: CASSQGQINTQYF.

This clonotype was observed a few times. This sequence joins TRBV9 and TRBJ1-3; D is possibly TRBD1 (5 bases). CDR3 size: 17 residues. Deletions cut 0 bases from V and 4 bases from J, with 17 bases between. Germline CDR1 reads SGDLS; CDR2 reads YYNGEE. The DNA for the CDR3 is TGTGCCAGCAGCGTAGCTTTGGGGGAACGTTACGGAAACACCATATATTTT. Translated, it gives CASSVALGERYGNTIYF. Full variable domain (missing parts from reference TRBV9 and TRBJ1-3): DSGVTQTPKHLITATGQRVTLRCSPRSGDLSVYWYQQSLDQGLQFLIQYYNGEERAKGNILERFSAQQFPDLHSELNLSSLELGDSALYFCASSVALGERYGNTIYFGEGSWLTVV.

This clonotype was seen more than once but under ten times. The CDR3 loop is CASSLMGAGEDTQYF. CDR3 nucleotide sequence: TGTGCCAGCAGTTTAATGGGTGCGGGGGAAGATACGCAGTATTTT. V gene TRBV28 combines with J gene TRBJ2-3; 7 bases agree with TRBD2. CDR1 is MDHEN, CDR2 SYDVKM, per germline. The CDR3 extends over 15 amino acids. J lost 5 bases, V lost 2 bases, and 7 bases had no gene match.

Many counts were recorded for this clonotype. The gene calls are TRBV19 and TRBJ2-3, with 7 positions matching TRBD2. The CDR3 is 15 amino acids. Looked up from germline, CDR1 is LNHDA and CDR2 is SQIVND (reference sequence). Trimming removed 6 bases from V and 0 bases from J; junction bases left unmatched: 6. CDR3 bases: TGTGCCAGTAGAAGGCTAGCGGCGAGCACAGATACGCAGTATTTT. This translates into CASRRLAASTDTQYF.

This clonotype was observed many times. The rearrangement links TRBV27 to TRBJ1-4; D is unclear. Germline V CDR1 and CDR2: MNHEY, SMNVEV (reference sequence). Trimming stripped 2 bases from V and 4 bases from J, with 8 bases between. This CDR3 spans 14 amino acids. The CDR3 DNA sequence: TGTGCCAGCAGTTTACGGAGGTTTAATGAAAAACTGTTTTTT. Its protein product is CASSLRRFNEKLFF.

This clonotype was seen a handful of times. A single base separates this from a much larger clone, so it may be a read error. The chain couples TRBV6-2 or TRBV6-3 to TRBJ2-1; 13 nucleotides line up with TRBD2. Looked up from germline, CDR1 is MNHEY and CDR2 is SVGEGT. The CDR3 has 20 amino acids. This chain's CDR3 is CTSSGGLAGIEVGSYNEQFF. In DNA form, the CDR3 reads TGTACCAGCAGTGGGGGACTAGCGGGGATAGAGGTTGGGTCCTACAATGAGCAGTTCTTC.

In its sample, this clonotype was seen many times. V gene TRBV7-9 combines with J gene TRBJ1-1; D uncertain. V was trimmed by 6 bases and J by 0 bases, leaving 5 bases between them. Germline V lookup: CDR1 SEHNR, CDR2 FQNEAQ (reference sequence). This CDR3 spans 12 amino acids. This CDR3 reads CASSFLNTEAFF. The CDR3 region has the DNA TGTGCCAGCAGTTTTCTGAACACTGAAGCTTTCTTT.

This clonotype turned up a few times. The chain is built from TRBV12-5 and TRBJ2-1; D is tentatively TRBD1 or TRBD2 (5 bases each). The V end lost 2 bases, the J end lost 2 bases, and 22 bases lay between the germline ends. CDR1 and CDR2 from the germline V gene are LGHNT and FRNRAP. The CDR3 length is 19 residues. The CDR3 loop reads CASGLPLPGEGKPYNEQFF. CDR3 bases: TGTGCTAGTGGTTTGCCTTTACCTGGCGAGGGGAAACCCTACAATGAGCAGTTCTTC.

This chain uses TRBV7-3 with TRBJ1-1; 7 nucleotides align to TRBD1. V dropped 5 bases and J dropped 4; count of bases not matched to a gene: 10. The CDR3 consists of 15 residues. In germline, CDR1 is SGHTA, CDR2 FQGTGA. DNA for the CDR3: TGTGCCAGCAGCCCAACAGGGGCGGTTAGCACTGAAGCTTTCTTT. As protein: CASSPTGAVSTEAFF.